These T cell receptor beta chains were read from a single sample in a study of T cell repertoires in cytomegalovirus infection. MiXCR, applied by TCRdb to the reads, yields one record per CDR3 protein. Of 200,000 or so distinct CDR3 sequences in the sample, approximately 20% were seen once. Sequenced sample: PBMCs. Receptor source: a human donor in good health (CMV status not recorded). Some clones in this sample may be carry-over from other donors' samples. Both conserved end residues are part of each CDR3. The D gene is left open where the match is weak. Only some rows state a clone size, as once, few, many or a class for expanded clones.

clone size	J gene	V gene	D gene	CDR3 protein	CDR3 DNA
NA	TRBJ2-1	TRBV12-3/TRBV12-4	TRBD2	CASSLQTSGRANEQFF	TGTGCCAGCAGTCTACAGACTAGCGGGAGGGCCAATGAGCAGTTCTTC
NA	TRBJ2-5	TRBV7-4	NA	CASSSRDAQETQYF	TGTGCCAGCAGCTCCCGGGACGCTCAAGAGACCCAGTACTTC
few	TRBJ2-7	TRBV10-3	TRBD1	CATGNPQGAHEQYF	TGTGCCACCGGCAATCCGCAGGGGGCTCACGAGCAGTACTTC
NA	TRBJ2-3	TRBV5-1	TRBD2	CASSWGLADTQYF	TGCGCCAGCAGCTGGGGACTAGCGGATACGCAGTATTTT
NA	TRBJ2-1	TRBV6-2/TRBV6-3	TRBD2	CASSSPTSGILYEQFF	TGTGCCAGCAGTTCCCCGACTAGCGGGATATTGTATGAGCAGTTCTTC
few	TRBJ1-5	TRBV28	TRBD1	CASSSLGQGGVQPQHF	TGTGCCAGCAGTTCCTTGGGACAGGGGGGGGTTCAGCCCCAGCATTTT
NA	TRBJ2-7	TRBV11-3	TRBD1	CASTPRSGQGRREQYF	TGTGCCAGCACCCCAAGGTCGGGACAGGGAAGGAGGGAGCAGTACTTC
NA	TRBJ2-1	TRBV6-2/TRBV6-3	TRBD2	CASSFNPGLAGSDEQFF	TGTGCCAGCAGTTTCAACCCGGGACTAGCGGGGTCGGATGAGCAGTTCTTC
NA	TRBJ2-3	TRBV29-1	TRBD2	CSVTGTSGRTDTQYF	TGCAGCGTGACCGGGACTAGCGGACGCACAGATACGCAGTATTTT
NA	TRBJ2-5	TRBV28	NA	CASRTDGRGRWETQYF	TGTGCCAGCAGGACCGACGGGAGAGGGAGATGGGAGACCCAGTACTTC
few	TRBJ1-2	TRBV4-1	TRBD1	CASSQDFPRQGYYGYTF	TGCGCCAGCAGCCAAGATTTTCCACGACAGGGCTACTATGGCTACACCTTC
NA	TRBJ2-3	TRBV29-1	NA	CSVVGRGAGGTDTQYF	TGCAGCGTTGTTGGGCGTGGGGCCGGAGGCACAGATACGCAGTATTTT
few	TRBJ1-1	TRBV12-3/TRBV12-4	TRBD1	CASSPGTGQDTEAFF	TGTGCCAGCAGCCCAGGGACAGGGCAGGACACTGAAGCTTTCTTT
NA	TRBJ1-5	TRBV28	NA	CASRRRVLNQPQHF	TGTGCCAGCAGGCGACGGGTCTTAAATCAGCCCCAGCATTTT
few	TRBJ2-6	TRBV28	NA	CASSKGGSGANVLTF	TGTGCCAGCAGTAAAGGGGGCTCTGGGGCCAACGTCCTGACTTTC
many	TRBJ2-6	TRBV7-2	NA	CASSLDRWALSGANVLTF	TGTGCCAGCAGCTTAGATCGCTGGGCCCTCTCTGGGGCCAACGTCCTGACTTTC
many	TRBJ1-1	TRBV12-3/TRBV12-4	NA	CASSPGGGEEAFF	TGTGCCAGCAGCCCAGGCGGGGGGGAGGAGGCTTTCTTT
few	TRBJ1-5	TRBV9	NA	CASSVDGWYQPQHF	TGTGCCAGCAGCGTAGACGGATGGTATCAGCCCCAGCATTTT
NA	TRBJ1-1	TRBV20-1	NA	CSARETGMNTEAFF	TGCAGTGCTAGAGAAACAGGGATGAACACTGAAGCTTTCTTT
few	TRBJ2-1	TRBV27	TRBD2	CASRRGGSSSGNEQFF	TGTGCCAGCAGGCGGGGGGGGTCCTCTTCGGGCAATGAGCAGTTCTTC
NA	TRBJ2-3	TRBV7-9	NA	CASSFTRGRTDTQYF	TGTGCCAGCAGCTTTACTCGCGGACGCACAGATACGCAGTATTTT
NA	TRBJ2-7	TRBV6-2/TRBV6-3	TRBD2	CASRQGLAGNIF	TGTGCCAGCAGACAAGGCCTAGCGGGGAATATCTTC
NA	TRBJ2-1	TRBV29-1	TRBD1	CSVEDSTGPGYNEQFF	TGCAGCGTTGAAGACTCGACAGGGCCCGGCTACAATGAGCAGTTCTTC
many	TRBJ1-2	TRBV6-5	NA	CASSLSIPGGSAYGYTF	TGTGCCAGCAGCCTTAGTATCCCCGGCGGGTCCGCCTATGGCTACACCTTC
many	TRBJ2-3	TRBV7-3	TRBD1	CASSLIGGADTQYF	TGTGCCAGCAGCTTAATAGGGGGCGCAGATACGCAGTATTTT
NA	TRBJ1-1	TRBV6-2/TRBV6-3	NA	CASSYFGSNTEAFF	TGTGCCAGCAGTTACTTCGGGTCGAACACTGAAGCTTTCTTT
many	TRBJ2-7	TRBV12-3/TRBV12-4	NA	CASSPGQISYEQYF	TGTGCCAGCAGTCCCGGACAGATTTCCTACGAGCAGTACTTC
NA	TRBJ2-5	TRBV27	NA	CASSPRGSEETQYF	TGTGCCAGCAGTCCAAGGGGAAGTGAAGAGACCCAGTACTTC
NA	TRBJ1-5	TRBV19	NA	CASSTGHGNQPQHF	TGTGCCAGTAGTACGGGACATGGCAATCAGCCCCAGCATTTT